This T cell receptor beta chain was retrieved from a study of OX40 agonist ivuxolimab in advanced cancers. General study results and limits: CD4+ T cells averaged fewer expanded clones than CD8+ T cells. The specificity for antigen of the expanded peripheral T cells was not determined.

In germline, CDR1 is MGHDK, CDR2 SYGVNS. CDR3 length equals 14 residues. Trimming shortened V by 3 bases and J by 7 bases, and 12 bases separated the two germline ends. In regard to this clone: The antigen remains undetermined.

Using immunoSEQ multiplex PCR, the repertoire was profiled, and TCRdb retains in-frame clones only, with some absent. The sample records approximately 76,000 clones, roughly 93% being singletons. This sequence originates from an adult with an advanced solid tumor such as melanoma, head and neck, liver or kidney cancer. This sample comprised CD4+ or CD8+ T cells sorted from blood, obtained in a trial of the OX40 agonist ivuxolimab. The rearrangement joins TRBV25-1 to TRBJ2-2; maybe TRBD1 (6 bases). CDR3 residues: CASSESTGGGELFF. CDR3 DNA: TGTGCCAGCAGTGAGTCGACAGGTGGCGGGGAGCTGTTTTTT.